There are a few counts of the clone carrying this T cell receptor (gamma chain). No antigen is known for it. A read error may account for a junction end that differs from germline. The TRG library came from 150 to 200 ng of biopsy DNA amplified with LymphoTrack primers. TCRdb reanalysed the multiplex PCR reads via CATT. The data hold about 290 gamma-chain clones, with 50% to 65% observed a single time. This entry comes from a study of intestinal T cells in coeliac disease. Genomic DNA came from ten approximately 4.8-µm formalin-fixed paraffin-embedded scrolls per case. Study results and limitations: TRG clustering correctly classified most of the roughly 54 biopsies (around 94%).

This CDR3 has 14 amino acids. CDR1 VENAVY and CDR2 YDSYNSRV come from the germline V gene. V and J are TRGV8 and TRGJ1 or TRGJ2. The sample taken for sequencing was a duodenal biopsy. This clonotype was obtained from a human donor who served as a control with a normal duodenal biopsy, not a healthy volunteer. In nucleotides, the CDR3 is TGTGCCACTTGGGATAGGGGTTTAAGGGATAAGAAACTCTTT. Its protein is CATWDRGLRDKKLF.